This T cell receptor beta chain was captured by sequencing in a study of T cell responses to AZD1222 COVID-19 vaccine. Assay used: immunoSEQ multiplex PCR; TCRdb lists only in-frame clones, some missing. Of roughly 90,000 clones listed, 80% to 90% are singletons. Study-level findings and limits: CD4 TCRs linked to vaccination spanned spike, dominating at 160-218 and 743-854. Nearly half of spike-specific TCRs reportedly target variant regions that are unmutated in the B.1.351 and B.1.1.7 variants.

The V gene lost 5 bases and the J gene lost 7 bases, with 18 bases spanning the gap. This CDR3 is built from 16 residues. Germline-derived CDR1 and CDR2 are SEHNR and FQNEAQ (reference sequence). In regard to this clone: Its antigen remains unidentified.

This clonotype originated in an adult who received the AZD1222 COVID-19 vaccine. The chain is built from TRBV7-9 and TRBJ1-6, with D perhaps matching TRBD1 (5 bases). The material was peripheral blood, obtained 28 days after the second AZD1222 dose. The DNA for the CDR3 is TGTGCCAGCAGCCCTCCCCAGGGCCCTGCAAATTCACCCCTCCACTTT. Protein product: CASSPPQGPANSPLHF.